The source of this T cell receptor beta chain is a study of Ad26.COV2.S vaccination and SARS-CoV-2 variants. Trimming took off 4 bases at V and 5 bases at J, with 7 bases between the two ends. CDR1 and CDR2 from the germline V gene are SGHNT and YYREEE (reference sequence). This CDR3 has 12 residues. Overall study results and limits: It was found that vaccine and placebo recipients had similar non-spike TCR breadth.

Assay used: immunoSEQ multiplex PCR; TCRdb lists only in-frame clones, some missing. The repertoire holds some 390,000 clones, with about 89% as singletons. Treatment in this sample: around 19 received Ad26.COV2.S at low or high dose, single or two shots; roughly five received placebo; per-sample allocation not given. Following the first vaccine or placebo injection, samples were taken on day 63. Donor was an adult aged 18-55 years in Boston. In regard to this clone: Its antigen is unknown.

Sample: peripheral blood, taken in a trial of Ad26.COV2.S vaccine versus placebo. The sequence was obtained from a person aged 18-60 years who received the Ad26.COV2.S COVID-19 vaccine or a placebo. This rearrangement joins TRBV5-4 to TRBJ2-1, with D possibly matching TRBD2 (6 bases). In DNA form, the CDR3 reads TGTGCCAGCAGCCGGACTAACAATGAGCAGTTCTTC. Translating gives CASSRTNNEQFF.